The 9 T cell receptor beta chains below were found in one sample sequenced in a study of vaccination and CD4 T cells after COVID-19 (dated by TCRdb to 2021 to 2024). The treatment or condition label here, explained by the study, means: roughly nine-day PBMC culture with coronavirus spike peptide pools or control peptides (ViraFEST assay). CD4+ T cells from unexposed donors were collected before the COVID-19 pandemic (2011-2018). Their specific antigens are unknown. Library prep was done by PCR. TCRdb shows the sequencer as Illumina iSeq 100. DNA from cultured CD4+ T cells underwent TCR sequencing with the Oncomine TCR Beta short-read assay at the Johns Hopkins FTIC core. TCRdb itself trimmed the public reads at Q25 with fastp, ran MiXCR and retained productive beta chains. Identical CDR3 proteins give one entry, which carries the most common genes and DNA. The table for this sample lists fewer than 6,500 distinct CDR3 sequences; about 32% of them were counted only once. The top ten hold 28% of the sample.

Sample: CD4+ T cells from blood, cultured in vitro. The receptor source for this set is a human donor in good health.

This sequence joins TRBV6-5 and TRBJ1-1, with D uncertain. Germline assignment: CDR1 MNHEY and CDR2 SVGAGI. Trimming removed 4 bases from V and 1 base from J, with 10 bases in between. This CDR3 region has 14 residues. The CDR3 protein is CASSLGSTNTEAFF. CDR3 DNA sequence: TGTGCCAGCAGTTTGGGGTCAACGAACACTGAAGCTTTCTTT.

There are a few counts of this clonotype. The rearrangement uses TRBV20-1 and TRBJ1-2, with D perhaps matching TRBD1 (5 bases). V was cut by 6 bases and J by 1 base, with 12 bases left in between. Germline CDR1 DFQATT, CDR2 SNEGSKA (reference sequence). The CDR3 loop spans 13 amino acids. CDR3 DNA: TGCAGTGCCTACGGGACCGATAACTATGGCTACACCTTC. Amino acids: CSAYGTDNYGYTF.

This clonotype was counted a few times. The CDR3 DNA is TGTGCCAGCAGCTTGGACAGGGTGAACACTGAAGCTTTCTTT. Translating gives CASSLDRVNTEAFF. The J gene is TRBJ1-1, the V gene TRBV7-2; 8 bases match TRBD1. Germline-derived CDR1 and CDR2 are SGHTA and FQGNSA. This CDR3 is 14 amino acids long. Trimming at V came to 3 bases and at J to 0 bases, leaving 0 bases not matched to a gene.

This clonotype has a handful of counts. V is TRBV15 and J is TRBJ1-1; D is uncertain. Trimming stripped 5 bases from V and 1 base from J, with 5 bases between. The CDR3 runs to 12 residues. CDR1 is LNHNV, CDR2 YYDKDF, per germline (reference sequence). The CDR3 here is CATSGGNTEAFF. CDR3 nucleotide sequence: TGTGCCACCAGCGGCGGGAACACTGAAGCTTTCTTT.

The V call is TRBV29-1, the J call TRBJ1-1; D ambiguous. Germline CDR1 reads SQVTM; CDR2 reads ANQGSEA. The CDR3 spans 13 residues. With 5 bases removed from V and 0 bases from J, the gap between germline ends came to 10 bases. The CDR3 DNA reads TGCAGCGTTTTGAGGGAAATGAACACTGAAGCTTTCTTT. This codes for CSVLREMNTEAFF.

This clonotype was picked up a small number of times. The chain uses TRBV4-2 and TRBJ2-5, with a possible D match to TRBD1 (5 bases). CDR3 size: 17 residues. Between the trimmed V and J ends, which lost 0 bases and 4 bases, there was a span of 18 bases. Germline CDR1 LGHNA, CDR2 YNFKEQ. Written as DNA, the CDR3 is TGTGCCAGCAGCCAAGAAGGTATTGGGGCCGGCGGAGAGACCCAGTACTTC. This codes for CASSQEGIGAGGETQYF.

The chain combines TRBV9 with TRBJ2-2; D is unresolved. Trimming pared 1 base from V and 4 bases from J, leaving 5 bases between. CDR1 is SGDLS and CDR2 is YYNGEE in the germline V gene. The CDR3 sequence is 13 residues long. The DNA of the CDR3 is TGTGCCAGCAGCGTATTTACCACCGGGGAGCTGTTTTTT. Its protein product is CASSVFTTGELFF. Together with reference TRBV9 and TRBJ2-2, the CDR3 gives the full variable domain: DSGVTQTPKHLITATGQRVTLRCSPRSGDLSVYWYQQSLDQGLQFLIQYYNGEERAKGNILERFSAQQFPDLHSELNLSSLELGDSALYFCASSVFTTGELFFGEGSRLTVL.

Only a few counts were recorded for this clonotype. This sequence joins TRBV30 and TRBJ1-2, with D uncertain. CDR1 and CDR2 from the germline V gene are GTSNPN and SVGIG (reference sequence). This CDR3 is 13 amino acids long. The germline V and J ends were trimmed by 5 bases and 0 bases, with 10 bases remaining between them. CDR3 sequence reads: CAWALQANYGYTF. The CDR3 coding sequence is TGTGCCTGGGCCCTGCAGGCTAACTATGGCTACACCTTC.

This clonotype appeared a few times. This sequence joins TRBV2 and TRBJ1-1, with 7 positions matching TRBD1. The V gene end was trimmed by 8 bases and the J gene end by 4 bases; junction bases not matched to a gene: 4. CDR3 length equals 12 residues. Germline lookup yields CDR1 SNHLY and CDR2 FYNNEI. CDR3 sequence reads: CASLTGVTEAFF. The DNA of the CDR3 is TGTGCCAGCCTTACAGGGGTCACTGAAGCTTTCTTT.